The rows below give T cell receptor beta chains drawn from one sample of a study of blood T cell repertoires in COVID-19. Produced via immunoSEQ multiplex PCR; TCRdb's table is partial and in-frame only. The table has a few hundred thousand clones, approximately 83% seen once; the top ten hold about 2.3%. The sequenced sample was peripheral blood. These receptors were obtained from a woman in her fifties or sixties with acute or convalescent COVID-19. Each CDR3 is given with its conserved first and last residue. The order of the fields is clone size, D gene, V gene, J gene, CDR3 length, CDR3 protein, CDR3 DNA. D genes are given only for firm matches. Not all rows give a size; the values are once, few, many and, for expanded clones, a class.

abundance: once
d_gene: NA
v_gene: TRBV5-6
j_gene: TRBJ1-6
len: 11
CDR3aa: CASEWNSPLHF
CDR3nt: TGTGCCAGCGAGTGGAATTCACCCCTCCACTTT

abundance: NA
d_gene: TRBD2
v_gene: TRBV4-2
j_gene: TRBJ2-7
len: 15
CDR3aa: CASSAGGAKAYEQYF
CDR3nt: TGTGCCAGCAGCGCGGGGGGGGCTAAGGCCTACGAGCAGTACTTC

abundance: NA
d_gene: NA
v_gene: TRBV5-1
j_gene: TRBJ1-1
len: 15
CDR3aa: CASSKGEVLGTEAFF
CDR3nt: TGCGCCAGCTCAAAGGGGGAAGTTTTGGGGACTGAAGCTTTCTTT

abundance: NA
d_gene: NA
v_gene: TRBV24-1
j_gene: TRBJ2-7
len: 13
CDR3aa: CATSDTTLYEQYF
CDR3nt: TGTGCCACCAGTGATACGACACTCTACGAGCAGTACTTC

abundance: NA
d_gene: NA
v_gene: TRBV20-1
j_gene: TRBJ2-5
len: 14
CDR3aa: CSASFGSGGETQYF
CDR3nt: NA

abundance: once
d_gene: NA
v_gene: TRBV6-6
j_gene: TRBJ1-1
len: 12
CDR3aa: CASSLAGGEAFF
CDR3nt: TGTGCCAGCAGCCTCGCCGGGGGTGAAGCTTTCTTT

abundance: NA
d_gene: NA
v_gene: TRBV3-1/TRBV3-2
j_gene: TRBJ2-6
len: 17
CDR3aa: CASSQDRGQSRANVLTF
CDR3nt: TGTGCCAGCAGCCAAGATAGAGGCCAGAGTCGGGCCAACGTCCTGACTTTC

abundance: NA
d_gene: NA
v_gene: TRBV14
j_gene: TRBJ2-1
len: 15
CDR3aa: CASSQVGREYNEQFF
CDR3nt: TGTGCCAGCAGCCAAGTTGGGCGGGAATACAATGAGCAGTTCTTC

abundance: once
d_gene: TRBD2
v_gene: TRBV7-2
j_gene: TRBJ2-2
len: 15
CDR3aa: CASSLLAGGAGELFF
CDR3nt: TGTGCCAGCAGCTTACTAGCGGGGGGGGCCGGGGAGCTGTTTTTT

abundance: NA
d_gene: NA
v_gene: TRBV6-5
j_gene: TRBJ2-7
len: 11
CDR3aa: CASSKNYEQYF
CDR3nt: TGTGCCAGCTCCAAAAACTACGAGCAGTACTTC

abundance: NA
d_gene: TRBD1
v_gene: TRBV2
j_gene: TRBJ1-5
len: 14
CDR3aa: CASSGTGGLQPQHF
CDR3nt: TGTGCCAGCAGTGGTACAGGGGGCTTACAGCCCCAGCATTTT

abundance: NA
d_gene: NA
v_gene: TRBV5-1
j_gene: TRBJ2-5
len: 14
CDR3aa: CASRTGHIQETQYF
CDR3nt: TGCGCCAGCCGTACCGGACACATACAAGAGACCCAGTACTTC

abundance: NA
d_gene: TRBD2
v_gene: TRBV6-1
j_gene: TRBJ2-3
len: 15
CDR3aa: CASSERGDSTDTQYF
CDR3nt: TGTGCCAGCAGTGAGCGGGGGGATAGCACAGATACGCAGTATTTT

abundance: NA
d_gene: TRBD1
v_gene: TRBV24-1
j_gene: TRBJ2-7
len: 16
CDR3aa: CATSDRLRDSPVGQYF
CDR3nt: TGTGCCACCAGTGATCGGCTACGGGACAGCCCCGTAGGGCAGTACTTC

abundance: NA
d_gene: NA
v_gene: TRBV10-3
j_gene: TRBJ2-1
len: 15
CDR3aa: CAISESEYSYNEQFF
CDR3nt: TGTGCCATCAGTGAGTCCGAGTACTCTTACAATGAGCAGTTCTTC

abundance: NA
d_gene: NA
v_gene: TRBV7-9
j_gene: TRBJ2-5
len: 13
CDR3aa: CASSPRGQETQYF
CDR3nt: TGTGCCAGCAGCCCCCGAGGCCAAGAGACCCAGTACTTC

abundance: NA
d_gene: NA
v_gene: TRBV12-3/TRBV12-4
j_gene: TRBJ2-1
len: 12
CDR3aa: CASRRQDNEQFF
CDR3nt: TGTGCCAGCAGGCGACAGGACAATGAGCAGTTCTTC